A selection of T cell receptor beta chains follows, all from one sample in a study of blood T cell repertoires in COVID-19. TCRdb's copy holds only in-frame clones and misses some; the assay was immunoSEQ multiplex PCR. This sample has roughly 150,000 clones, with roughly four fifths found just once. Sequencing used peripheral blood. The receptors come from an elderly woman with acute or convalescent COVID-19. Both conserved end residues are part of each CDR3. A D gene is named only where the DNA matches it firmly. The size of a clone is reported for some rows only, either as once, few or many, or as a class for expanded clones.

TRBJ2-3	.	.	TRBV11-2	CASSLEVGGGTDTQYF	TGTGCCAGCAGCTTAGAAGTGGGGGGTGGCACAGATACGCAGTATTTT
TRBJ2-5	TRBD2	.	TRBV28	CASSTRTSSETQYF	TGTGCCAGCAGCACCCGGACTAGCTCGGAGACCCAGTACTTC
TRBJ2-5	TRBD1	.	TRBV11-2	CASSLEGRGRGETQYF	TGTGCCAGCAGCTTAGAGGGCAGGGGGCGCGGGGAGACCCAGTACTTC
TRBJ2-2	TRBD1	.	TRBV5-1	CASSFGRGLDTGELFF	TGCGCCAGCAGCTTTGGCAGGGGGCTTGACACCGGGGAGCTGTTTTTT
TRBJ2-7	.	.	TRBV28	CATRQKSYEQYF	TGTGCCACAAGACAGAAATCCTACGAGCAGTACTTC
TRBJ1-2	TRBD1	.	TRBV15	CATSGTGPLRGGYTF	TGTGCCACCAGCGGGACAGGGCCCCTACGCGGGGGCTACACCTTC
TRBJ2-7	.	.	TRBV5-1	CASKQISGSYEQYF	TGCGCCAGCAAACAGATTAGCGGAAGCTACGAGCAGTACTTC
TRBJ1-5	.	.	TRBV3-1/TRBV3-2	CASSQDWGGQPQHF	TGTGCCAGCAGCCAAGATTGGGGGGGTCAGCCCCAGCATTTT
TRBJ1-1	.	few	TRBV6-5	CASRTPSGTEAFF	TGTGCCAGCAGAACCCCCTCCGGCACTGAAGCTTTCTTT
TRBJ1-1	TRBD1	.	TRBV4-1	CASSPLLQGGRGSKAFF	TGCGCCAGCAGTCCTCTATTACAGGGGGGCCGAGGGAGTAAAGCTTTCTTT
TRBJ2-3	TRBD2	.	TRBV7-2	CASSGQGGVGYTQYF	TGTGCCAGCAGCGGCCAGGGAGGGGTGGGATATACGCAGTATTTT
TRBJ1-1	TRBD1	once	TRBV19	CASSLTGQAEAFF	TGTGCCAGTAGCCTGACAGGGCAGGCTGAAGCTTTCTTT
TRBJ1-1	TRBD1	.	TRBV18	CASSNDRGNTEAFF	TGTGCCAGCTCAAACGACAGGGGCAACACTGAAGCTTTCTTT
TRBJ1-4	.	.	TRBV18	CASSPFFTGPNEKLFF	TGTGCCAGCTCACCATTTTTCACAGGCCCTAATGAAAAACTGTTTTTT
TRBJ1-1	.	.	TRBV4-2	CASSQWQSLNTEAFF	TGTGCCAGCAGCCAATGGCAGTCTTTGAACACTGAAGCTTTCTTT
TRBJ2-5	.	.	TRBV6-6	CASSAGGLETQYF	TGTGCCAGCAGCGCCGGGGGTCTGGAGACCCAGTACTTC
TRBJ1-1	TRBD1	once	TRBV4-3	CASSQDFGAWTGNTEAFF	TGCGCCAGCAGCCAAGACTTCGGGGCTTGGACAGGGAACACTGAAGCTTTCTTT
TRBJ2-1	.	.	TRBV7-9	CASSPDSLHYNEQFF	TGTGCCAGCAGCCCGGACTCGCTCCACTACAATGAGCAGTTCTTC
TRBJ2-2	TRBD2	.	TRBV20-1	CSASYAGVNTGELFF	TGCAGTGCTAGTTACGCGGGAGTAAATACCGGGGAGCTGTTTTTT
TRBJ2-1	TRBD1	.	TRBV7-8	CASSKPDRGLYNEQFF	TGTGCCAGCAGCAAACCGGACAGGGGGCTTTACAATGAGCAGTTCTTC
TRBJ2-7	TRBD2	.	TRBV6-7	CARTKGGRAFGAYEQYF	TGTGCCAGAACCAAAGGCGGGAGGGCCTTCGGGGCCTACGAGCAGTACTTC
TRBJ2-7	TRBD2	.	TRBV4-2	CASSQDQGLDSSYEQYF	TGTGCCAGCAGCCAAGACCAGGGACTAGATAGCTCCTACGAGCAGTACTTC
TRBJ2-7	.	.	TRBV6-5	CASNGVGRLNEQYF	TGTGCCAGCAACGGGGTGGGAAGGCTAAACGAGCAGTACTTC